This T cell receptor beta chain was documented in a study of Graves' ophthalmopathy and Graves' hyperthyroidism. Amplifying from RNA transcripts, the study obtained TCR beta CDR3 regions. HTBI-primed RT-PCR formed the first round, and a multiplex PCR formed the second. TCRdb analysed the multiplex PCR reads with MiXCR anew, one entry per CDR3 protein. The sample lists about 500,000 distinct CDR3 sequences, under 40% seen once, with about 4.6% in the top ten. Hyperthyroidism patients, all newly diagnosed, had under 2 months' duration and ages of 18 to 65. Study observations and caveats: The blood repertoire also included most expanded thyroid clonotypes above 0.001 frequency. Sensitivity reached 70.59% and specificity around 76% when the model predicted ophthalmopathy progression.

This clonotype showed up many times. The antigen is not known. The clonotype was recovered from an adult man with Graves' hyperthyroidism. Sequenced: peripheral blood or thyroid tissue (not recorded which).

Written as DNA, the CDR3 is TGTGCCAGCAGTGGACCGGGACAGGGGATTAGCAATCAGCCCCAGCATTTT. Protein product: CASSGPGQGISNQPQHF. The J gene is TRBJ1-5, the V gene TRBV6-6; 10 positions match TRBD1. Per the germline V gene, CDR1 is MNHNY and CDR2 is SVGAGI (reference sequence). The CDR3 has 17 amino acids. J lost 0 bases, V lost 5 bases, and 7 bases had no gene match.